This T cell receptor beta chain is drawn from a study of shared clonotypes between healthy human individuals. Study as a whole: There were three CD4 naive, three CD4 memory, two CD8 naive and one CD8 memory plates per donor.

As for this clone: Its target is unknown.

This CDR3 comprises 12 residues. V lost 4 bases to trimming and J lost 9 bases, with 10 bases between them. Germline-derived CDR1 and CDR2 are MDHEN and SYDVKM. Clones were read by immunoSEQ multiplex PCR, and TCRdb kept only the in-frame ones, dropping some. This sample has around 2,000,000 clones; roughly 94% occur once, and the top ten carry 0.13%. Whole-study findings and limits: Clonotype sharing among donors, it was expected, would be affected by sequencing depth. Non-shared clonotypes had lower generation probabilities than clonotypes shared by all four sorted-subset donors. Incompleteness in sorted-subset sequencing, despite large depth, was shown by rarefaction.

The TCR sequence derives from a man aged 18 to 30 in good health. The sequencing input was naive CD4+ T cells sorted from blood. Sample subset: CD45RA+ positively selected. V is TRBV28 and J is TRBJ1-5; D ambiguous. CDR3 residues: CASSSIRGPQHF. In DNA form, the CDR3 reads TGTGCCAGCAGTTCTATACGTGGGCCCCAGCATTTT.